This TCR beta chain was recovered during a study of T cells in localized non-small cell lung cancer. Germline V lookup: CDR1 MNHEY, CDR2 SMNVEV (reference sequence). The V gene end was trimmed by 6 bases and the J gene end by 6 bases; junction bases not matched to a gene: 3. The CDR3 spans 13 residues. The table came from immunoSEQ multiplex PCR; TCRdb's copy has only in-frame clones and leaves some out. Of 20,000 to 25,000 clones in the sample, 80% to 95% were seen once. The sample here was peripheral blood, taken before any cancer treatment. The chain joins TRBV27 to TRBJ1-5; TRBD1 agrees at 9 bases. This receptor was identified in a woman aged 40-69 years with stage I lung adenocarcinoma. CDR3 protein: CASRDRGSQPQHF. CDR3 sequence (DNA): TGTGCCAGCAGGGACAGGGGCAGTCAGCCCCAGCATTTT.